The rows below give T cell receptor beta chains drawn from one sample of a study of shared clonotypes between healthy human individuals. The repertoire was sequenced with immunoSEQ multiplex PCR; TCRdb's copy has only in-frame clones and lacks some. Here the sample spans more than 1.2 million clones, about 98.5% being singletons. Specimen: naive CD4+ T cells sorted from blood. The receptors come from a man aged 25-40 years in good health. CDR3s include the opening cysteine and the closing phenylalanine or tryptophan. A D gene is named only where the DNA matches it firmly. Not every row has a clone size; where given, it reads once, few, many or a size class.

size	D	V	J	DNA	CDR3
.	.	TRBV5-4	TRBJ2-1	TGTGCCAGCAGTTCTATCGCCAGGGGGGCCTACAATGAGCAGTTCTTC	CASSSIARGAYNEQFF
.	.	TRBV5-1	TRBJ2-3	TGCGCCAGCTCACCGAATCGGTCTCGGGGCACAGATACGCAGTATTTT	CASSPNRSRGTDTQYF
.	.	TRBV5-1	TRBJ2-3	TGCGCCAGCAGCTCACATGGTGATACGCAGTATTTT	CASSSHGDTQYF
.	TRBD2	TRBV5-1	TRBJ2-2	TGCGCCAGCAGCTTGGGACTAGCGAGGAACACCGGGGAGCTGTTTTTT	CASSLGLARNTGELFF
.	TRBD1	TRBV29-1	TRBJ1-1	TGCAGACCCGGGGACAGAAACACTGAAGCTTTCTTT	CRPGDRNTEAFF
.	.	TRBV11-3	TRBJ2-1	TGTGCCAGCAGCCCCCGGGGAGGTGGTAGCCAATCCTACAATGAGCAGTTCTTC	CASSPRGGGSQSYNEQFF
.	.	TRBV7-8	TRBJ2-7	TGTGCCAGCAGCTCGGGGCGGTTTACCCCCTACGAGCAGTACTTC	CASSSGRFTPYEQYF
.	.	TRBV5-5	TRBJ1-4	TGTGCCAGCAGAACGAGTGAAAAACTGTTTTTT	CASRTSEKLFF
.	.	TRBV9	TRBJ1-1	TGTGCCAGCAGCAGAGGACCAAACACTGAAGCTTTCTTT	CASSRGPNTEAFF
.	TRBD1	TRBV6-5	TRBJ1-4	TGTGCCAGCGCCGACAGGGGTCGTACTAATGAAAAACTGTTTTTT	CASADRGRTNEKLFF
once	TRBD1	TRBV7-9	TRBJ2-2	TGTGCCAGCAGCCGACCCGGGACAGAGAACACCGGGGAGCTGTTTTTT	CASSRPGTENTGELFF
.	.	TRBV7-3	TRBJ2-2	TGTGCCAGCAGCTTAACGGTCACCGGGGAGCTGTTTTTT	CASSLTVTGELFF
.	.	TRBV4-2	TRBJ2-3	TGTGCCAGCAGCCAAGTTGGGCGCACAGATACGCAGTATTTT	CASSQVGRTDTQYF
once	TRBD1	TRBV7-9	TRBJ1-3	TGTGCCAGCAGCTTTACACAGGGGGCGCGAGGAAACACCATATATTTT	CASSFTQGARGNTIYF
.	TRBD1	TRBV29-1	TRBJ2-7	TGCAGCGTCACCGGGACAGGGGGCTACGAGCAGTACTTC	CSVTGTGGYEQYF
.	.	TRBV13	TRBJ2-1	TGTGCCAGCAGTTTAATCCCGAGTCAATGGAATGAGCAGTTCTTC	CASSLIPSQWNEQFF
.	TRBD2	TRBV7-8	TRBJ2-2	TGTGCCAGCAGCTCTACTAGCGGGAGGTCAACCGGGGAGCTGTTTTTT	CASSSTSGRSTGELFF
once	.	TRBV4-2	TRBJ1-4	TGTGCCAGCAGCCAAGACTTTAATGAAAAACTGTTTTTT	CASSQDFNEKLFF
few	.	TRBV10-3	TRBJ2-1	TGTGCCATCGGGCCCCGACCCTACAATGAGCAGTTCTTC	CAIGPRPYNEQFF
.	TRBD2	TRBV28	TRBJ2-2	TGTGCCAGCTGCACGGGAGGCCGGAACACCGGGGAGCTGTTTTTT	CASCTGGRNTGELFF
once	TRBD1	TRBV27	TRBJ1-4	TGTGCCAGCAGCAGGACAGGATGGAATGAAAAACTGTTTTTT	CASSRTGWNEKLFF
.	.	TRBV28	TRBJ2-7	TGTGCCAGCAGTCCACCGGGGACCTACGAGCAGTACTTC	CASSPPGTYEQYF
.	.	TRBV18	TRBJ2-1	TGTGCCAGCTCAGCAAACAATGAGCAGTTCTTC	CASSANNEQFF
.	TRBD1	TRBV5-4	TRBJ1-2	TGTGCCTATAGACAGGGCTATGGCTACACCTTC	CAYRQGYGYTF
.	.	TRBV28	TRBJ1-5	TGTGCCAGCAGTGAACCGGGCAATCAGCCCCAGCATTTT	CASSEPGNQPQHF
.	.	TRBV27	TRBJ2-3	TGTGCCAGCAGTTTATGGGAGACCTTGGAAGATACGCAGTATTTT	CASSLWETLEDTQYF
.	TRBD1	TRBV5-1	TRBJ2-5	TGCGCCAGCAGCTTGGGAGGGACAGGTGTGGAGACCCAGTACTTC	CASSLGGTGVETQYF
.	.	TRBV7-2	TRBJ2-3	TGTGCCAGCAGAGACTCCTGGGGGGCAACCACAGATACGCAGTATTTT	CASRDSWGATTDTQYF
.	TRBD2	TRBV23-1	TRBJ2-2	TGCGCCAGCAGACAGGGGACTAGCGGGAACAACACCGGGGAGCTGTTTTTT	CASRQGTSGNNTGELFF
.	.	TRBV27	TRBJ2-3	TGTGCCAGCAGCAGTTTAGGACCCGACGGGGCAGATACGCAGTATTTT	CASSSLGPDGADTQYF
.	.	TRBV10-2	TRBJ2-7	TGCGCCAGCAGACGTACATCAGATGCGGTCTACGAGCAGTACTTC	CASRRTSDAVYEQYF
.	TRBD1	TRBV7-9	TRBJ2-7	TGTGCCAGCAGCTTAGCTCCCGGGACAGGGGCCTACGAGCAGTACTTC	CASSLAPGTGAYEQYF
once	TRBD2	TRBV30	TRBJ2-2	TGTGCCTGGAGTCTTGGTCTAGCGGGACCCGGGGAGCTGTTTTTT	CAWSLGLAGPGELFF
.	TRBD2	TRBV6-4	TRBJ2-6	TGTGCCAGCAGTGAGATAGCGGGGCGTAATTGGGGGGCCAACGTCCTGACTTTC	CASSEIAGRNWGANVLTF
.	.	TRBV29-1	TRBJ1-1	TGCAGCGCCGGAGCCCGGGAACGAGGCGCTGAAGCTTTCTTT	CSAGARERGAEAFF
once	.	TRBV7-6	TRBJ1-2	TGTGCCAGCAGCTTAGGAACAGGGACCTATGGCTACACCTTC	CASSLGTGTYGYTF
.	.	TRBV19	TRBJ2-1	TGTGCCAGTAGCTTTCTAGGCAATGAGCAGTTCTTC	CASSFLGNEQFF